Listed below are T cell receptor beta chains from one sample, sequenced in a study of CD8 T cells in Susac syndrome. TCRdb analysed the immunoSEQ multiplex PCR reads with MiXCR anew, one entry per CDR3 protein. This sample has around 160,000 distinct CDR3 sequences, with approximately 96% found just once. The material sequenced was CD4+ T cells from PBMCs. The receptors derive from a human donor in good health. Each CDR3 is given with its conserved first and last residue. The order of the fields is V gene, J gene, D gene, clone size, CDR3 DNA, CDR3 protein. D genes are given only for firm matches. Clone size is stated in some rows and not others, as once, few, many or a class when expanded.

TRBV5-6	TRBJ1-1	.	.	TGTGCCAGCAGCTTTCCGGGACAAAACACTGAAGCTTTCTTT	CASSFPGQNTEAFF
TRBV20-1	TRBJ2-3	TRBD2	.	TGCAGTGCCATGGGACTAGCGGTTACAGATACGCAGTATTTT	CSAMGLAVTDTQYF
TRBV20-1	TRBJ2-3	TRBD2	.	TGCAGTGCTAGTCCAGCGGGGGGGACCGATACGCAGTATTTT	CSASPAGGTDTQYF
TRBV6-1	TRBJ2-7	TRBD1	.	TGTGCCACCATCCGGGACAGGGATCTCTACGAGCAGTACTTC	CATIRDRDLYEQYF
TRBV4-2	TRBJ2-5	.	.	TGTGCCAGCAGCCAAGAGTTTAGGGATACGGAGACCCAGTACTTC	CASSQEFRDTETQYF
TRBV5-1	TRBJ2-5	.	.	TGCGCCAGCAGCTTGTCTGGCGAGCAAGAGACCCAGTACTTC	CASSLSGEQETQYF
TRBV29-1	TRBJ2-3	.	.	TGCAGCGTTGATTATCTGGGGAGCGGAGATACGCAGTATTTT	CSVDYLGSGDTQYF
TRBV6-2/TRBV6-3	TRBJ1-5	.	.	TGTGCCAGCAGTACCCGAGGGGGAAGGAACGAGCCCCAGCATTTT	CASSTRGGRNEPQHF
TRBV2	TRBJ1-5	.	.	TGTGCCAGCAGTGGTTCTCGCCGTCAGCCCCAGCATTTT	CASSGSRRQPQHF
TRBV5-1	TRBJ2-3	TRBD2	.	TGCGCCAGCACCTTTAGCGGGGCGTACACAGATACGCAGTATTTT	CASTFSGAYTDTQYF
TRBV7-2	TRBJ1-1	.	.	TGTGCCAGCAGCTTAGCCTGGACGGAAGCTTTCTTT	CASSLAWTEAFF
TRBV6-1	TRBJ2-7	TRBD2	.	TGTGCCAGCAGTCGAAGCACTCCAACCGGGACTAGCGGGGACTCCTACGAGCAGTACTTC	CASSRSTPTGTSGDSYEQYF
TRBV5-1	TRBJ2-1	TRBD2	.	TGCGCCAGCAGCCCTGATACTAGCGGGAGCTCCTACAATGAGCAGTTCTTC	CASSPDTSGSSYNEQFF
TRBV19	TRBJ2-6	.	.	TGTGCCAGTAGTGAGTCAGGGAAGGCCAACGTCCTGACTTTC	CASSESGKANVLTF
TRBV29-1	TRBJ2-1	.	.	TGCAGCGTTGAAGACGAGTCGTACAATGAGCAGTTCTTC	CSVEDESYNEQFF
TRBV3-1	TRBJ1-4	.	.	TGTGCCAGCAGCCAAGATTGGGGACGTAAACTGTTTTTT	CASSQDWGRKLFF
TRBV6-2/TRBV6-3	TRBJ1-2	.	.	TGTGCCAGCAGTTATGGGGGCTATGGCTACACCTTC	CASSYGGYGYTF
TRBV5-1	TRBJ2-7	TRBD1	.	TGCGCCAGCAAGCCGGGACAGGGCCCCTACGAGCAGTACTTC	CASKPGQGPYEQYF
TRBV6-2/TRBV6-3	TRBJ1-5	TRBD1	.	TGTGCCAGCAGTTACGGACAGGGGGTGCAGCCCCAGCATTTT	CASSYGQGVQPQHF
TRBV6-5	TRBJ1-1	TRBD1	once	TGTGCCAGCAGTTTCCGGGACAGTGAAGCTTTCTTT	CASSFRDSEAFF
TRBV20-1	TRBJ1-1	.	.	TGCAGTGCTAGATCCCCCCAGGGGTCGAACACTGAAGCTTTCTTT	CSARSPQGSNTEAFF
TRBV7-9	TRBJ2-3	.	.	TGTGCCAGTCAGGGGACGGATACGCAGTATTTT	CASQGTDTQYF
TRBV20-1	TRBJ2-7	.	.	TGCAGTGCTAGAAAACAGGCTAACGAGCAGTACTTC	CSARKQANEQYF
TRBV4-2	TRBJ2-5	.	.	TGTGCCAGCAGCCAAGCTACGGGAGAGACCCAGTACTTC	CASSQATGETQYF
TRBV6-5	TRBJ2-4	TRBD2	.	TGTGCCAGCAGTTCGACTAGCGGGAGAGCCAAAAACATTCAGTACTTC	CASSSTSGRAKNIQYF
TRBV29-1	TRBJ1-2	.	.	TGCAGCGTTGATCTACAGGCATCTGGCTACACCTTC	CSVDLQASGYTF
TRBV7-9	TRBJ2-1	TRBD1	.	TGTGCCAGCAGCTTAGTCCAGGGGGACAATGAGCAGTTCTTC	CASSLVQGDNEQFF
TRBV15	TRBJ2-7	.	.	TGTGCCACCAGCCTCTCGGCCGGTTCCTACGAGCAGTACTTC	CATSLSAGSYEQYF
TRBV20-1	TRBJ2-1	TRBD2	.	TGCAGTGCTAGCTCCCGGCGGGGGGACTACAATGAGCAGTTCTTC	CSASSRRGDYNEQFF
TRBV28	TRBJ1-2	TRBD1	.	TGTGCCAGCACCCCAGGGGGGCGGAGATACTATGGCTACACCTTC	CASTPGGRRYYGYTF
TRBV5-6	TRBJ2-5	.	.	TGTGCCAGCAGCTCGGCCAAAACCCAAGAGACCCAGTACTTC	CASSSAKTQETQYF
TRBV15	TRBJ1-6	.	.	TGTGCCACCAGCAGATCCTATGAGGGGATCGATTCACCCCTCCACTTT	CATSRSYEGIDSPLHF
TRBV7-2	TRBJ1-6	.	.	TGTGCCAGCAGCTTATCCCCACGGGGCAATTCACCCCTCCACTTT	CASSLSPRGNSPLHF
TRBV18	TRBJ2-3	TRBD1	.	TGTGCCAGCTCTCCCCGCGGGGGACAGGGGGCGAGGACAGATACGCAGTATTTT	CASSPRGGQGARTDTQYF
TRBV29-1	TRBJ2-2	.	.	TGCAGCGTTCAGGGCCCCAGTGGAGCCGGGGAGCTGTTTTTT	CSVQGPSGAGELFF
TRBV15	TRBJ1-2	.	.	TGTGCCACCAGCAGATCCACACAGGGATACTATGGCTACACCTTC	CATSRSTQGYYGYTF
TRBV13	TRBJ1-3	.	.	TGTGCCAGCAGTTCAGGGTACTCTGGAAACACCATATATTTT	CASSSGYSGNTIYF
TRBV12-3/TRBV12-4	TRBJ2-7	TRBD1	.	TGTGCCAGCAGCCCCGCCCCGGGACAGACCTACGAGCAGTACTTC	CASSPAPGQTYEQYF
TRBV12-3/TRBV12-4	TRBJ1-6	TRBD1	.	TGTGCCAGCAGTGGACGGGACAGGAATAATTCACCCCTCCACTTT	CASSGRDRNNSPLHF
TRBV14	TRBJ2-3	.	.	TGTGCCAGCAGCCGTTCCCAGCGCACAGATACGCAGTATTTT	CASSRSQRTDTQYF
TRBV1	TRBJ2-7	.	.	TGCACCAGCAGCCCACTTCCCTGCACAGACTGGGACAGGGAAGGCTACGAGCAGTACTTC	CTSSPLPCTDWDREGYEQYF
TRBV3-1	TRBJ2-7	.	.	TGTGCCAGCAGCCAAGTCCCCACCGTCCAGTACTTC	CASSQVPTVQYF
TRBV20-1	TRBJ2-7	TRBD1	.	TGCAGTGCTAGAGGGGACAGGGGGCGGTACGAGCAGTACTTC	CSARGDRGRYEQYF
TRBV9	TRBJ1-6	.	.	TGTGCCAGCAGCGTAGGAAGCGAACCACCCCTCCACTTT	CASSVGSEPPLHF
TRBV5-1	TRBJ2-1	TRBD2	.	TGCGCCAGCCAGGCGGGGGGTACCTCGGGTGAGCAGTTCTTC	CASQAGGTSGEQFF
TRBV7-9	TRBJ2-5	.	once	TGTGCCAGCAGCTTAGACGCGGAAGAGACCCAGTACTTC	CASSLDAEETQYF
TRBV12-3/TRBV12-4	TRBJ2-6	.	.	TGTGCCAGCGGTTATGGGGCCAACGTCCTGACTTTC	CASGYGANVLTF